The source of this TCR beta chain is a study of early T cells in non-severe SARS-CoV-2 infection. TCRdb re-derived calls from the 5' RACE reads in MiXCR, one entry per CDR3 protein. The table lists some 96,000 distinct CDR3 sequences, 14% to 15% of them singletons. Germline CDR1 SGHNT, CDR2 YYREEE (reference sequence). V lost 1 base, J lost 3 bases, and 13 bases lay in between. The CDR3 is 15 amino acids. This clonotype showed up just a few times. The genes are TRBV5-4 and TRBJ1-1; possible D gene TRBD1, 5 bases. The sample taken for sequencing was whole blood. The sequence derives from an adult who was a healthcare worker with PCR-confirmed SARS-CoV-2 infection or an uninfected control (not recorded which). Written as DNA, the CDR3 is TGTGCCAGCAGCTTGTTCCAGGGATCGCACACTGAAGCTTTCTTT. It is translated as CASSLFQGSHTEAFF.